This T cell receptor (beta chain) was captured in a study of Graves' ophthalmopathy and Graves' hyperthyroidism. Study-level background: The authors collected peripheral blood at initial diagnosis, before any treatment.

The authors amplified TCR beta CDR3 regions from RNA transcripts. Second-round multiplex PCR came after first-round RT-PCR with HTBI primers. Via MiXCR, TCRdb re-called the multiplex PCR reads, giving one row per CDR3 protein. The sample carries a few hundred thousand distinct CDR3 sequences, roughly 20% recorded once. The CDR3 has 13 residues. The germline V gene encodes CDR1 GTSNPN and CDR2 SVGIG (reference sequence). V lost 3 bases, J lost 6 bases, and 15 bases lay in between. This clonotype was detected ten times or more. Included hyperthyroidism patients were aged 18 to 65 and newly diagnosed (under 2 months' duration). Other autoimmune diseases, uncontrolled infections, pregnancy or lactation ruled patients out of participation.

Material for sequencing was peripheral blood. The sequence derives from a woman younger than 35 with stable Graves' hyperthyroidism. This chain links TRBV30 with TRBJ2-7, with D possibly TRBD1 on 6 matching bases. Written as DNA, the CDR3 is TGTGCCTGGAGGGGACACGCTACGGGCGAGCAGTACTTC. Translating it yields CAWRGHATGEQYF.